The 23 T cell receptor beta chains below were found in one sample sequenced in a study of T cell responses to AZD1222 COVID-19 vaccine. Using immunoSEQ multiplex PCR, the repertoire was profiled, and TCRdb retains in-frame clones only, with some absent. The sample records about 79,000 clones, about 91% being singletons. The material sequenced was peripheral blood, taken on day 0 of MenACWY control vaccination. The receptors were gathered from an adult in good health.

Remarks on this clone: Other DNA sequences in this sample translate to the same CDR3. CDR3 amino acids: CSVEGLAGGLYEQYF. CDR3 DNA sequence: TGCAGCGTTGAAGGCCTAGCGGGAGGTCTTTACGAGCAGTACTTC. The rearrangement joins TRBV29-1 to TRBJ2-7; 11 nucleotides agree with TRBD2. V was pared by 1 base and J by 4 bases, with 6 bases of the junction left unmatched. The CDR3 covers 15 residues. Germline assignment: CDR1 SQVTM and CDR2 ANQGSEA.

The chain couples TRBV5-4 to TRBJ2-3, with 7 bases fitting TRBD1. CDR1 is SGHNT, CDR2 YYREEE, per germline (reference sequence). With 1 base clipped from V and 4 bases from J, the junction kept 12 bases outside the gene matches. The CDR3 is 17 amino acids. CDR3: CASSLIGRGIRADTQYF. CDR3 nucleotide sequence: TGTGCCAGCAGCTTGATTGGCAGGGGGATTCGGGCAGATACGCAGTATTTT.

The gene calls are TRBV9 and TRBJ1-3; D may be TRBD1 (5 bases). This CDR3 contains 16 residues. V lost 1 base and J 2 bases, leaving 13 bases between the germline ends. Germline V gene data show CDR1 as SGDLS and CDR2 as YYNGEE. The CDR3 region is CASSVPLSGPGNTIYF. CDR3 sequence (DNA): TGTGCCAGCAGCGTACCTCTCTCGGGGCCTGGAAACACCATATATTTT.

The chain links TRBV12-2 to TRBJ1-2; the table names TRBD1, a call not compared with the DNA. TRBV12-2 is flagged as a pseudogene. This CDR3 has 18 residues. Written as DNA, the CDR3 is TGTGCAAGTCGCTTAGCTAAAGACCGTAGGACAGGGACCGATGGCTACACCTTC. It is translated as CASRLAKDRRTGTDGYTF.

The V and J genes are TRBV19 and TRBJ2-7, with 9 bases fitting TRBD1. Per germline, CDR1 LNHDA and CDR2 SQIVND (reference sequence). The V segment lost 8 bases and the J segment 0 bases; nucleotides outside the gene matches: 8. This CDR3 has 15 residues. The CDR3 loop is CASGPGTGRSYEQYF. CDR3 bases: TGTGCCAGTGGCCCCGGGACAGGGCGCTCCTACGAGCAGTACTTC.

Worth noting for this clone: Sequence at one end of the junction differs from germline and may be a read error. The chain uses TRBV29-1 and TRBJ2-1, with TRBD1 identical over 10 bases. CDR1 is SQVTM, CDR2 ANQGSEA, per germline. The CDR3 runs 18 residues. CDR3 DNA sequence: TGTTCTAGCAAGGGGACAGGGGACAGGTGGGTCCTGGCAAATGAGCAGTTCTTC. It translates to CSSKGTGDRWVLANEQFF.

The chain carries TRBV23-1 and TRBJ2-2, with TRBD2 as a possible D gene (6 bases). TRBV23-1 is placed among ORFs of uncertain function. With 7 bases removed from V and 6 bases from J, the gap between germline ends came to 9 bases. This CDR3 spans 12 amino acids. The CDR3 region is CASTGGAGELFF. In nucleotides, the CDR3 is TGCGCCAGCACCGGCGGGGCCGGGGAGCTGTTTTTT.

The chain joins TRBV24-1 to TRBJ2-3; D may be TRBD2 (6 bases). V was cut by 3 bases and J by 2 bases, with 8 bases left in between. This CDR3 is built from 14 residues. In germline, CDR1 is KGHDR, CDR2 SFDVKD. The CDR3 region has the DNA TGTGCCACCAGTGATAGGACTAACACAGATACGCAGTATTTT. Translated: CATSDRTNTDTQYF.

The chain joins TRBV28 to TRBJ2-7; 9 bases align to TRBD2. The V gene end was trimmed by 8 bases and the J gene end by 4 bases; junction bases not matched to a gene: 6. There are 13 residues in the CDR3. In germline, CDR1 is MDHEN, CDR2 SYDVKM. CDR3 sequence reads: CASQPSGMYEQYF. The CDR3 DNA is TGTGCCAGCCAGCCTAGCGGGATGTACGAGCAGTACTTC.

This sequence joins TRBV5-8 and TRBJ2-2; TRBD1 or TRBD2 may be the D gene (5 bases each). Germline CDR1 is SGHTS and CDR2 is YDEGEE. V lost 4 bases, J lost 5 bases, and 9 bases lay in between. This CDR3 comprises 13 residues. This CDR3 is CASSRDVTGELFF. As DNA, the CDR3 is TGTGCCAGCAGCCGGGACGTAACCGGGGAGCTGTTTTTT.

The CDR3 region is CASSGGTWGGIQYF. In DNA, the CDR3 is TGTGCCAGTAGTGGTGGGACCTGGGGGGGCATTCAGTACTTC. The V gene is TRBV19, the J gene TRBJ2-4, with 7 positions matching TRBD2. The CDR3 sequence is 14 residues long. Looked up from germline, CDR1 is LNHDA and CDR2 is SQIVND (reference sequence). With V trimmed by 5 bases and J by 9 bases, 10 bases remained unmatched.

This clone was counted once. This rearrangement joins TRBV7-9 to TRBJ1-1; D is unresolved. Germline values: CDR1 SEHNR, CDR2 FQNEAQ (reference sequence). The V and J ends lost 5 bases and 5 bases respectively, with 15 bases between them. The CDR3 spans 14 residues. CDR3 amino acids: CASSLVAGPTEAFF. Here the CDR3 DNA reads TGTGCCAGCAGCCTCGTCGCCGGTCCGACTGAAGCTTTCTTT.

V is TRBV29-1 and J is TRBJ2-3; D remains unclear. The CDR3 contains 14 residues. CDR1 is SQVTM, CDR2 ANQGSEA, per germline. Trimming cost V 3 bases and J 1 base, with 11 bases left between them. The CDR3 loop is CSVDSSWGTDTQYF. The CDR3 DNA is TGCAGCGTTGACTCGAGCTGGGGCACAGATACGCAGTATTTT.

J is TRBJ2-2 and V is TRBV7-3; 12 bases line up with TRBD2. The CDR3 length is 16 residues. V trimming: 5 bases; J trimming: 7 bases; junction bases outside the gene matches: 8. CDR1 and CDR2 from the germline V gene are SGHTA and FQGTGA. The CDR3 DNA reads TGTGCCAGCAGCCGAAGGACTAGCGGGAAGTACGGGGAGCTGTTTTTT. Its protein product is CASSRRTSGKYGELFF.

V usage is TRBV18 and J usage is TRBJ2-5; D ambiguous. CDR1 and CDR2 from the germline V gene are KGHSH and LQKENI. The CDR3 covers 14 residues. V lost 0 bases and J 1 base, leaving 6 bases between the germline ends. This chain's CDR3 is CASSPPHSQETQYF. Written as DNA, the CDR3 is TGTGCCAGCTCACCACCGCACAGCCAAGAGACCCAGTACTTC.

The CDR3 region has the DNA TGTGCCTGGAGGTGGGGGGGCTGGGCAACTAATGAAAAACTGTTTTTT. Protein product: CAWRWGGWATNEKLFF. The chain combines TRBV30 with TRBJ1-4; D may be TRBD1 (6 bases). Germline CDR1 reads GTSNPN; CDR2 reads SVGIG (reference sequence). Trimming removed 3 bases at V and 0 bases at J, with 14 bases between. CDR3 length equals 16 residues.

The chain joins TRBV30 to TRBJ2-3, with D unresolved. The CDR3 is made up of 12 amino acids. Trimming took 0 bases from V and 4 from J, leaving 5 bases between them. Germline V gene lookup returns CDR1 GTSNPN and CDR2 SVGIG (reference sequence). As DNA, the CDR3 is TGTGCCTGGAGTGTAAGCTCAGATACGCAGTATTTT. Translated: CAWSVSSDTQYF.

The CDR3 reads CASSIGSRRYGYTF. DNA of the CDR3: TGTGCCAGCAGCATAGGGTCACGCCGATATGGCTACACCTTC. The chain combines TRBV25-1 with TRBJ1-2; D uncertain. This CDR3 is built from 14 residues. V lost 6 bases and J lost 5, with 16 bases in between. Germline CDR1 is MGHDK and CDR2 is SYGVNS.

The rearrangement uses TRBV9 and TRBJ1-1; D is uncertain. CDR1 SGDLS and CDR2 YYNGEE come from the germline V gene. The CDR3 contains 13 residues. The ends were cut back, 0 bases at V and 1 base at J, with 4 bases in the middle. The CDR3: CASSVDRNTEAFF. In nucleotides, the CDR3 is TGTGCCAGCAGCGTAGACAGGAACACTGAAGCTTTCTTT.

The genes are TRBV7-2 and TRBJ1-1, with D possibly matching TRBD1 (6 bases). Looked up from germline, CDR1 is SGHTA and CDR2 is FQGNSA. V lost 3 bases and J lost 7, with 15 bases in between. The CDR3 has 14 residues. The CDR3 coding sequence is TGTGCCAGCAGCTTCGTGGGGGGCGCTGGTGAAGCTTTCTTT. Encoded protein: CASSFVGGAGEAFF.

The CDR3 is CASSPILAGYADTQYF. The DNA for the CDR3 is TGTGCCAGCAGCCCAATACTAGCCGGGTACGCAGATACGCAGTATTTT. The chain employs TRBV6-2 or TRBV6-3 and TRBJ2-3; maybe TRBD2 (6 bases). This CDR3 contains 16 residues. V lost 6 bases and J lost 4, with 20 bases in between. Germline CDR1 MNHEY, CDR2 SVGEGT.

This rearrangement joins TRBV20-1 to TRBJ2-5; tentatively, D is TRBD1 (6 bases). In germline, CDR1 is DFQATT, CDR2 SNEGSKA (reference sequence). V was cut by 3 bases and J by 2 bases, with 16 bases left in between. CDR3 length: 15 residues. The CDR3 sequence: CSASLDSGTQETQYF. DNA for the CDR3: TGCAGTGCTAGTTTGGACAGTGGAACTCAAGAGACCCAGTACTTC.

The rearrangement links TRBV24-1 to TRBJ1-5; D remains unclear. Looked up from germline, CDR1 is KGHDR and CDR2 is SFDVKD. This CDR3 has 13 residues. The germline V and J ends were trimmed by 5 bases and 2 bases, with 6 bases remaining between them. The CDR3 DNA follows: TGTGCCACCAGTGGGCAGGGCAATCAGCCCCAGCATTTT. This gives the protein CATSGQGNQPQHF.